This is a list of T cell receptor beta chains from one sample in a study of T cells in narcolepsy. Produced via immunoSEQ multiplex PCR; TCRdb's table is partial and in-frame only. The repertoire consists of over 30,000 clones, with about nine tenths occurring once and the leading ten covering approximately 0.8%. The sequencing sample was made of CD45RA- memory CD4+ T cells from PBMCs. The origin of the receptors is a human donor with narcolepsy. Both conserved end residues are part of each CDR3. A D gene is named only where the DNA matches it firmly. Size tells how often a clone was seen (once, few, many) or the class of an expanded clone, and some rows leave it out.

D gene,J gene,clone size,V gene,CDR3 DNA,CDR3 protein
NA,TRBJ2-7,few,TRBV11-2,TGTGCCAGCAGCTTAGCGGGGGGCAAGGGCGAGCAGTACTTC,CASSLAGGKGEQYF
NA,TRBJ2-3,NA,TRBV15,TGTGCCACCAGCAGAGGCGGGAGCACAGATACGCAGTATTTT,CATSRGGSTDTQYF
TRBD1,TRBJ2-5,few,TRBV28,TGTGCCAGCAGTTCTGGGACAGGGATGGAGACCCAGTACTTC,CASSSGTGMETQYF
NA,TRBJ1-1,NA,TRBV27,TGTGCCAGCAGTTTATCCGGCAGGGTGGAAAATACTGAAGCTTTCTTT,CASSLSGRVENTEAFF
NA,TRBJ2-1,NA,TRBV7-2,TGTGCCAGCACCATCTCCCACCAGGGTCCAGGGGAGCAGTTCTTC,CASTISHQGPGEQFF
NA,TRBJ1-2,NA,TRBV6-1,TGTGCCAGCAGCCACAGGGACCACTATGGCTACACCTTC,CASSHRDHYGYTF
TRBD1,TRBJ2-3,NA,TRBV10-3,TGTGCCATCAGTGTGACAGGGAGCGCAGATACGCAGTATTTT,CAISVTGSADTQYF
NA,TRBJ1-2,NA,TRBV11-2,TGTGCCAGCAGCTCCGGGACGAACTATGGCTACACCTTC,CASSSGTNYGYTF
TRBD1,TRBJ1-2,NA,TRBV2,TGTGCCAGCAGTGTTCAACAGGGGGCGTGGGGAGGCTACACCTTC,CASSVQQGAWGGYTF
NA,TRBJ2-7,NA,TRBV14,TGTGCCAGCAGCAACAGGGCGGACTACGAGCAGTACTTC,CASSNRADYEQYF
NA,TRBJ1-1,once,TRBV4-2,TGTGCCAGCAGCGGTGGGGCTATGAACACTGAAGCTTTCTTT,CASSGGAMNTEAFF
NA,TRBJ1-5,NA,TRBV5-1,TGCGCCAGCAGCTTAGAGGGGTTCAATCAGCCCCAGCATTTT,CASSLEGFNQPQHF
NA,TRBJ2-3,NA,TRBV7-3,TGTGCCAGCAGCTTAATTCCGGGAACAGATACGCAGTATTTT,CASSLIPGTDTQYF